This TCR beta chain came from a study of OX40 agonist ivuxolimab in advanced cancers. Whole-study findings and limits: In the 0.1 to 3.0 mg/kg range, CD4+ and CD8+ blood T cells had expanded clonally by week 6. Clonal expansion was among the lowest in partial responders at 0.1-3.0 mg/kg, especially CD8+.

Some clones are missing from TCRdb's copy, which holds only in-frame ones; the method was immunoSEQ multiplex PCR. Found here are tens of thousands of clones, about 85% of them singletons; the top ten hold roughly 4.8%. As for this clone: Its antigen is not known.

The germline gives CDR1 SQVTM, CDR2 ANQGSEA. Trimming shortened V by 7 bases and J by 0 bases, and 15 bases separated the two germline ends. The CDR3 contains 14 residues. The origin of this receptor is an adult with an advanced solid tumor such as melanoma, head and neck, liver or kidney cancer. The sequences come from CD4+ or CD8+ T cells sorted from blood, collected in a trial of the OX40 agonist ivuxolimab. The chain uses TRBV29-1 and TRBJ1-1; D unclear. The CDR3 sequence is CSATTPEMNTEAFF. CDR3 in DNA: TGCAGCGCGACGACACCCGAAATGAACACTGAAGCTTTCTTT.